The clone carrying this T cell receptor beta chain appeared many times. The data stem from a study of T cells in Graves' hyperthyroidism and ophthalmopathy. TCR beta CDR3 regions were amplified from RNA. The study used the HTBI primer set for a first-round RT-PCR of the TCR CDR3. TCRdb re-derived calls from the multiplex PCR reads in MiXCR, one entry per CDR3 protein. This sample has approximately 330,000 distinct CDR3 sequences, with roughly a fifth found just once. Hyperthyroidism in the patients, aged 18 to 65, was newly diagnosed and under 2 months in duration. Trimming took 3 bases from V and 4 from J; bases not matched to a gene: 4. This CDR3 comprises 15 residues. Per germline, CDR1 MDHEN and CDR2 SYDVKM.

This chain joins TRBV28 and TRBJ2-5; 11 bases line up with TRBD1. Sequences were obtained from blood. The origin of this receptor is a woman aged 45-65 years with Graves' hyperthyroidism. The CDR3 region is CASSFRTGGGETQYF. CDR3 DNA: TGTGCCAGCAGTTTTCGGACAGGGGGCGGAGAGACCCAGTACTTC.